The clone carrying this T cell receptor beta chain showed up many times. These data come from a study of early T cells in non-severe SARS-CoV-2 infection. Study background: Sequencing was performed on bulk RNA from unsorted whole blood, leaving chains unpaired.

TCRdb ran MiXCR on the 5' RACE reads and lists one entry per CDR3 protein. The sample lists under 85,000 distinct CDR3 sequences, roughly 15% occurring once. The CDR3 runs 16 residues. Looked up from germline, CDR1 is MDHEN and CDR2 is SYDVKM. J gave up 0 bases and V 2 bases, and 1 base lay outside the gene matches. The chain combines TRBV28 with TRBJ2-1; TRBD2 matches 10 bases. This TCR was recovered from an adult who was a healthcare worker with PCR-confirmed SARS-CoV-2 infection or an uninfected control (not recorded which). The specimen comprised whole blood, sampled at baseline. DNA of the CDR3: TGTGCCAGCAGTTTACCTAGCGGGGGCTCCTACAATGAGCAGTTCTTC. Residues: CASSLPSGGSYNEQFF.